These T cell receptor beta chains were read from a single sample in a study of T cells in localized non-small cell lung cancer. Libraries were prepared by immunoSEQ multiplex PCR; TCRdb keeps only in-frame clonotypes and omits some of them. The data contain 23,000 or so clones, 90% to 95% of them seen just once; the ten biggest clones take up approximately 2.9%. Specimen: peripheral blood, collected before any cancer treatment. Receptor source: a woman aged 40-69 years with stage I lung adenocarcinoma. CDR3s include the opening cysteine and the closing phenylalanine or tryptophan. The D gene is left open where the match is weak. Rows give clone size only sometimes, using once, few, many, or a class for an expanded clone.

J | V | size | D | CDR3 | DNA
TRBJ1-2 | TRBV2 | . | . | CASSVKDRPSRGYTF | TGTGCCAGCAGTGTAAAGGACCGCCCATCTAGGGGCTACACCTTC
TRBJ2-1 | TRBV7-3 | . | TRBD2 | CASSLRLAGANEQFF | TGTGCCAGCAGCCTAAGACTAGCGGGAGCAAATGAGCAGTTCTTC
TRBJ2-7 | TRBV27 | . | . | CASSRTGTYEQYF | TGTGCCAGCAGTCGTACAGGCACCTACGAGCAGTACTTC
TRBJ1-1 | TRBV5-1 | once | TRBD1 | CASSLRGPGNTEAFF | TGCGCCAGCAGCTTGAGGGGGCCGGGAAACACTGAAGCTTTCTTT
TRBJ2-7 | TRBV2 | . | TRBD2 | CASSVKGGSSYEQYF | TGTGCCAGCAGTGTAAAGGGAGGGAGCTCCTACGAGCAGTACTTC
TRBJ1-2 | TRBV2 | . | TRBD1 | CASSSDRDYGYTF | TGTGCCAGCAGTTCCGACAGGGACTATGGCTACACCTTC
TRBJ1-5 | TRBV28 | once | . | CASSLYENQPQHF | TGTGCCAGCAGTTTATATGAGAATCAGCCCCAGCATTTT
TRBJ2-7 | TRBV5-1 | . | TRBD2 | CASSPGGTSSYEQYF | TGCGCCAGCAGCCCGGGTGGGACTAGCTCCTACGAGCAGTACTTC
TRBJ2-1 | TRBV2 | . | TRBD2 | CASSGLATYNEQFF | TGTGCCAGCAGCGGACTAGCGACCTACAATGAGCAGTTCTTC
TRBJ2-7 | TRBV5-6 | . | . | CASSNGVSYEQYF | TGTGCCAGCAGTAACGGGGTCTCCTACGAGCAGTACTTC
TRBJ1-5 | TRBV27 | . | . | CASGDRSEQPQHF | TGTGCCAGCGGAGACAGGTCGGAGCAGCCCCAGCATTTT
TRBJ2-1 | TRBV7-9 | . | . | CASSSGGDDEQFF | TGTGCCAGCAGCTCCGGAGGAGACGATGAGCAGTTCTTC
TRBJ2-1 | TRBV2 | . | . | CASNSGWHEQFF | TGTGCCAGCAATTCCGGGTGGCATGAGCAGTTCTTC
TRBJ1-5 | TRBV30 | . | . | CAWSVRGEGGNQPQHF | TGTGCCTGGAGTGTAAGGGGCGAGGGGGGCAATCAGCCCCAGCATTTT
TRBJ1-1 | TRBV27 | . | TRBD1 | CASSSDRGLTEAFF | TGTGCCAGCAGTTCGGACAGGGGGCTTACTGAAGCTTTCTTT
TRBJ2-1 | TRBV5-1 | . | . | CASMNRGYNEQFF | TGCGCCAGCATGAATCGGGGCTACAATGAGCAGTTCTTC
TRBJ1-2 | TRBV6-1 | . | TRBD1 | CASTWDRDYGGYTF | TGTGCCAGCACTTGGGACAGGGACTATGGTGGCTACACCTTC
TRBJ2-1 | TRBV18 | once | TRBD2 | CASSPGRTGLPGLAGGYDNEQFF | TGTGCCAGCTCACCAGGGAGGACAGGCCTACCGGGACTAGCGGGAGGGTACGACAATGAGCAGTTCTTC
TRBJ2-6 | TRBV6-1 | . | . | CASIVGDSGANVLTF | TGTGCCAGCATCGTGGGAGACTCTGGGGCCAACGTCCTGACTTTC
TRBJ2-6 | TRBV6-5 | . | . | CASSAYRSGANVLTF | TGTGCCAGCAGTGCTTACCGCTCTGGGGCCAACGTCCTGACTTTC
TRBJ1-2 | TRBV19 | . | TRBD1 | CASQRDSLYGYTF | TGTGCCAGCCAAAGGGACAGTTTATATGGCTACACCTTC
TRBJ2-7 | TRBV11-2 | . | . | CASSFISEQYF | TGTGCCAGCAGCTTTATCTCCGAGCAGTACTTC
TRBJ1-1 | TRBV29-1 | . | . | CSVEKNTEAFF | TGCAGCGTCGAAAAGAACACTGAAGCTTTCTTT
TRBJ1-1 | TRBV28 | . | . | CASSWGREGAFF | TGTGCCAGCAGTTGGGGCAGGGAGGGAGCTTTCTTT
TRBJ1-2 | TRBV6-1 | . | . | CASLSTVNYGYTF | TGTGCCAGCCTATCGACAGTTAACTATGGCTACACCTTC
TRBJ1-1 | TRBV11-3 | . | . | CASSRGGNTEAFF | TGTGCCAGCAGCCGAGGAGGGAACACTGAAGCTTTCTTT
TRBJ2-6 | TRBV19 | . | TRBD1 | CASSHRDRGWAGANVLTF | TGTGCCAGTAGCCACCGGGACAGGGGTTGGGCTGGGGCCAACGTCCTGACTTTC
TRBJ1-3 | TRBV6-1 | . | . | CASSDGWGAGNTIYF | TGTGCCAGCAGTGACGGTTGGGGGGCTGGAAACACCATATATTTT
TRBJ1-3 | TRBV11-2 | . | . | CASSLVGGTGNTIYF | TGTGCCAGCTCCCTCGTAGGGGGGACTGGAAACACCATATATTTT
TRBJ1-2 | TRBV28 | . | . | CASSGQVSGYGYTF | TGTGCCAGCAGTGGGCAAGTCTCGGGATATGGCTACACCTTC
TRBJ2-7 | TRBV5-1 | . | . | CASSLALDAGYEQYF | TGCGCCAGCAGCTTGGCCTTAGACGCAGGCTACGAGCAGTACTTC
TRBJ1-1 | TRBV6-1 | . | . | CASSLLGTLNTEAFF | TGTGCCAGCAGTCTCCTTGGGACTCTGAACACTGAAGCTTTCTTT
TRBJ2-3 | TRBV2 | . | . | CASSEGLGDTQYF | TGTGCCAGCAGCGAAGGGCTGGGGGATACGCAGTATTTT
TRBJ2-6 | TRBV6-7 | few | . | CASSVPQRQSRANVLTF | TGTGCCAGCAGTGTACCACAGCGTCAAAGTCGGGCCAACGTCCTGACTTTC
TRBJ2-6 | TRBV19 | . | . | CASSINPRVSSGANVLTF | TGTGCCAGTAGTATAAATCCCCGGGTTAGCTCTGGGGCCAACGTCCTGACTTTC
TRBJ2-5 | TRBV28 | . | . | CASRFGGRETQYF | TGTGCCAGCCGCTTCGGGGGGCGAGAGACCCAGTACTTC
TRBJ1-6 | TRBV15 | . | TRBD1 | CATSTRGDSPLHF | TGTGCCACCAGCACCAGGGGGGATTCACCCCTCCACTTT
TRBJ1-4 | TRBV5-1 | . | TRBD1 | CASSPLTGSSEKLFF | TGCGCCAGCAGCCCTCTGACAGGGAGTAGTGAAAAACTGTTTTTT
TRBJ2-2 | TRBV6-1 | . | . | CASNRRPGELFF | TGTGCCAGCAACAGGCGGCCCGGGGAGCTGTTTTTT
TRBJ2-5 | TRBV20-1 | . | . | CSDSPGETQYF | TGCAGTGATTCCCCAGGGGAGACCCAGTACTTC
TRBJ1-4 | TRBV18 | few | . | CASSPRGGKEKLFF | TGTGCCAGCTCACCTCGGGGAGGGAAGGAAAAACTGTTTTTT
TRBJ1-2 | TRBV2 | . | . | CASKSDSGYYGYTF | TGTGCCAGCAAATCGGACAGTGGATACTATGGCTACACCTTC
TRBJ2-1 | TRBV19 | . | . | CASSINEGLYNEQFF | TGTGCCAGTAGTATCAATGAGGGTCTTTACAATGAGCAGTTCTTC
TRBJ2-3 | TRBV5-1 | . | TRBD2 | CASSPGGSDTQYF | TGCGCCAGCAGCCCGGGAGGGTCCGATACGCAGTATTTT
TRBJ2-7 | TRBV5-6 | . | TRBD1 | CASSHRGISYEQYF | TGTGCCAGCAGCCACAGGGGCATCTCCTACGAGCAGTACTTC
TRBJ2-7 | TRBV27 | . | TRBD1 | CASSNSASSSGQGFYEQYF | TGTGCCAGCAGTAACTCTGCCTCTTCGTCGGGACAGGGTTTCTACGAGCAGTACTTC
TRBJ2-3 | TRBV5-1 | . | TRBD2 | CASTLGLAGADTQYF | TGCGCCAGCACCCTCGGACTAGCGGGAGCAGATACGCAGTATTTT
TRBJ1-5 | TRBV6-4 | . | . | CASRADGNQPQHF | TGTGCCAGCAGGGCCGATGGCAATCAGCCCCAGCATTTT
TRBJ2-1 | TRBV5-5 | . | TRBD2 | CASSLLAGVPNEQFF | TGTGCCAGCAGCTTACTAGCGGGAGTCCCAAATGAGCAGTTCTTC
TRBJ2-7 | TRBV19 | . | TRBD1 | CASSGTGLSYEQYF | TGTGCCTCCTCCGGGACAGGGCTATCCTACGAGCAGTACTTC
TRBJ2-7 | TRBV11-2 | . | . | CASSWGPLYEQYF | TGTGCCAGCAGCTGGGGACCGCTTTACGAGCAGTACTTC
TRBJ1-5 | TRBV6-6 | once | . | CASSPYSKHSQPQHF | TGTGCCAGCAGTCCGTACAGTAAACACAGTCAGCCCCAGCATTTT